The entry below gives a single T cell receptor (beta chain) sequence along with its context. Libraries were prepared by immunoSEQ multiplex PCR; TCRdb keeps only in-frame clonotypes and omits some of them. Among about 33,000 clones, 90% to 95% were seen once, and the ten largest hold around 2.7%. The sample belongs to a study of T cell changes during pregnancy in multiple sclerosis. CDR3 length equals 16 residues. Germline trimming cut 5 bases from V and 1 base from J; bases unmatched to any gene: 5. Germline CDR1 reads MNHEY; CDR2 reads SMNVEV (reference sequence). Sequencing used CD4+ T cells from peripheral blood mononuclear cells, obtained in the third trimester of pregnancy. The receptor comes from a female donor in good health, enrolled as a control in a pregnancy study. This chain joins TRBV27 and TRBJ1-3; TRBD1 aligns across 10 bases. In DNA, the CDR3 is TGTGCCAGCAGTCCGGGACAGGGGATATCTGGAAACACCATATATTTT. Amino acids: CASSPGQGISGNTIYF.